This T cell receptor beta chain derives from a study of control samples from healthy donors and cancer patients. In germline, CDR1 is SGHRS, CDR2 YFSETQ. V was clipped by 7 bases and J by 5 bases; unmatched bases: 8. The CDR3 contains 14 residues. Some clones are missing from TCRdb's copy, which holds only in-frame ones; the method was immunoSEQ multiplex PCR. Of 100,000 to 120,000 clones listed, about 80% are singletons. V and J are TRBV5-1 and TRBJ2-3; 9 bases match TRBD1. This TCR was sampled from a man in his late teens or twenties in good health. The specimen was blood. The CDR3: CASETGGRGDTQYF. In DNA, the CDR3 is TGCGCCAGCGAGACAGGGGGGCGTGGAGATACGCAGTATTTT.